This paragraph covers one TCR beta chain sequence. This clonotype turned up a few times. The clone's antigen remains unknown. No much larger clone is present one base from it, and per-base qualities are unavailable. V was cut back by 1 base and J by 2 bases, leaving a gap of 17 bases between them. CDR1 and CDR2, per the germline V gene, are SGHAT and FQNNGV. The CDR3 contains 17 residues, cysteine and phenylalanine counted. Solely the CDR3 DNA is kept, with 51 bases framed from the first base. These data are taken from a study of T-cell memory formation after mild COVID-19 (dated by TCRdb to the early 2020s). In terms of the full investigation: Most TCR sequence clusters were specific to one of the two donors. Longitudinal TCRalpha and TCRbeta repertoire sequencing tracked T-cell clones expanding and contracting after mild COVID-19 in a couple of donors. Two young, previously healthy adult volunteers, one female and one male, were included in the cohort.

What the research found in general, with its limitations: Only two mild cases were covered in the study, and larger cohorts including severe cases with pre-infection samples were considered necessary. Clones contracting from day 15 to 85 had balanced CD4/CD8 phenotypes, while a second wave expanding from day 15 to 37 was biased towards CD4+. The detection of some responding clones in pre-infection memory suggests that pre-existing cross-reactive memory T cells joined the SARS-CoV-2 response. Contracting CD4+ clones were located mainly in the CM and EM memory subsets, whereas CD8+ clones were found to be enriched in EMRA. The second-wave clones that peaked on day 37 were not confirmed to be SARS-CoV-2 specific.

PBMCs were isolated by Ficoll-Paque density gradient centrifugation. Sequencing was performed on an Illumina NovaSeq 6000. Using 5'RACE with constant-segment primers, TCRalpha and TCRbeta cDNA libraries were constructed, with sample barcodes and unique molecular identifiers added in the process. RNA was extracted from every sample with Trizol reagent. The libraries were amplified in two PCR steps, and the second step added a second sample barcode and Illumina TruSeq adapters. Sequencing of the libraries was done on an Illumina NovaSeq, producing 2 x 150 bp paired-end reads. The authors processed their data as follows. The reads were demultiplexed and collapsed into UMI-guided consensus sequences using migec v1.2.7. Using mixcr v2.1.11, UMI consensuses were aligned to TRA and TRB V and J templates and then assembled into clonotypes. A clonotype was counted as expanded or contracted only when both edgeR and NoisET called the clonotype significant, with the noise models trained on biological replicates. For edgeR calls, the cutoffs were a false discovery rate-adjusted p below 0.01 and a log2 fold-change threshold of 1. As an exploratory analysis of dynamics, max-normalized trajectories of the 1000 most abundant clonotypes were examined by PCA with hierarchical clustering. Separately sequenced CD4+ and CD8+ repertoires were used to assign a CD4 or CD8 phenotype to each responding clone. TCRdb redid the processing of the public reads, applying fastp at Q25 and MiXCR, and retained in-frame beta chains. Each CDR3 protein gets just one entry, which takes the most common genes and DNA from the rows behind it. The authors' filters were not applied to this entry. Recorded for this sample are under 350,000 distinct CDR3 sequences; 15% to 20% of them occurred a single time. The ten biggest clones cover over 20% of the sample.

The sequenced sample was PBMCs or a T cell subset sorted from them (not recorded which). The clonotype originates from a man younger than 35 who had mild COVID-19 (a few samples of this study predate the infection). The sample titles of this study are shuffled in the database, so cell type and time point are left out; the donor was told from shared clones. Recombination connected TRBV11-2 to TRBJ1-2, with TRBD1 tentatively as D gene (6 bases match). The nucleotides read TGTGCCAGCAGCTTAGGGGGCACGGACAGCCTGAACTATGGCTACACCTTC. It translates to CASSLGGTDSLNYGYTF.